The 5 T cell receptor beta chains listed next were all sequenced from one sample in a study of tumor and adjacent non-tumor tissue in lung cancer. The library came from three nested PCR rounds adapted from ARM-PCR protocols. MiXCR was run by TCRdb on the multiplex PCR reads, yielding one entry per CDR3 protein. This table holds 85,000 to 100,000 distinct CDR3 sequences, 65% to 75% found once. RNA was extracted from bulk tissue without any cell sorting. The sequencing sample was made of lung tumor tissue. Receptor source: a man between 60 and 70 years old with non-small cell lung cancer.

Worth noting for this clonotype: One end of the junction varies from germline; a read error may be responsible. V and J are TRBV29-1 and TRBJ1-2, with a possible D match to TRBD1 (6 bases). From germline, CDR1 is SQVTM and CDR2 ANQGSEA. This CDR3 is built from 12 residues. The CDR3 coding sequence is TGCAGCGCTAGGGACAACGGCTATGGTTACACTTTC. Its protein is CSARDNGYGYTF.

This clonotype was counted only a few times. The rearrangement joins TRBV20-1 to TRBJ2-2, with 10 positions matching TRBD1. J lost 4 bases, V lost 3 bases, and 2 bases had no gene match. Looked up from germline, CDR1 is DFQATT and CDR2 is SNEGSKA (reference sequence). This CDR3 spans 14 amino acids. Here the CDR3 DNA reads TGCAGTGCTAGCGGGACAGGGGTCACCGGGGAGCTGTTTTTT. This gives the protein CSASGTGVTGELFF.

A remark on this clonotype: A junction boundary mismatches the germline segment, possibly from a read error. V usage is TRBV11-2 and J usage is TRBJ2-1, with D perhaps matching TRBD2 (5 bases). The CDR3 sequence is 16 residues long. Germline CDR1 reads SGHAT; CDR2 reads FQNNGV. The CDR3 spells CANNPPRRSSYNEQFF. CDR3 nucleotides: TGTGCCAACAACCCCCCCCGGAGGAGCTCCTACAATGAGCAATTCTTC. Full variable domain (remainder filled in from reference TRBV11-2 and TRBJ2-1): EAGVAQSPRYKIIEKRQSVAFWCNPISGHATLYWYQQILGQGPKLLIQFQNNGVVDDSQLPKDRFSAERLKGVDSTLKIQPAKLEDSAVYLCANNPPRRSSYNEQFFGPGTRLTVL.

This clonotype appeared a single time. The junction differs from germline at one of its ends, possibly a read error. J is TRBJ2-3 and V is TRBV4-3, with D perhaps TRBD1 (5 bases). The CDR3 has 13 amino acids. CDR1 is LGHNA and CDR2 is YSLEER in the germline V gene. The CDR3 sequence is CASCQCRGDTQYF. CDR3 bases: TGCGCCAGCTGCCAATGTAGGGGAGATACGCAGTATTTT.

The chain carries TRBV29-1 and TRBJ2-5, with D maybe TRBD2 (5 bases). CDR1 SQVTM and CDR2 ANQGSEA come from the germline V gene. The CDR3 contains 14 residues. The ends were cut back, 5 bases at V and 9 bases at J, with 22 bases in the middle. CDR3 in DNA: TGCAGCGTTTCTGGAGTGCGATTACTGGAGGCCCAGTACTTC. This codes for CSVSGVRLLEAQYF.